The rows below give T cell receptor beta chains drawn from one sample of a study of metastatic and nonmetastatic thyroid tumors. TCRdb re-clonotyped the PCR reads via MiXCR. The data show fewer than 15,000 clones, with about 31% seen just once and approximately 10% held by the top ten. The material sequenced was tumor tissue. Receptor source: a female donor with papillary thyroid cancer or a benign thyroid nodule (not recorded which). Some clones in this sample may be carry-over from other donors' samples. Both conserved end residues are part of each CDR3. D genes are given only for firm matches. Part of the rows lack a size; the others show once, few, many or a class for expanded clones.

TRBJ2-2	TRBV19	.	TRBD1	TGTGCCAGTAGCTTTGACGCCGGGACAGTTAACACCGGGGAGCTGTTTTTT	CASSFDAGTVNTGELFF
TRBJ2-1	TRBV6-1	.	.	TGTGACGGAGGTGCGAGCGGCTACAATGAGCAGTTCTTC	CDGGASGYNEQFF
TRBJ1-2	TRBV15	few	.	TGTGCTACCAGCCCTAAGGTGTGGGGCGATGGCTACACCTTC	CATSPKVWGDGYTF
TRBJ2-7	TRBV5-1	.	.	TGCGCCAGCAGCTGGGGACAAAACGAGCAGTACTTC	CASSWGQNEQYF
TRBJ2-1	TRBV20-1	.	TRBD2	TGCAGTGCTAGAGTTACCACTAGACTAGCGGGAGGGATCAATGAGCAGTTCTTC	CSARVTTRLAGGINEQFF
TRBJ2-7	TRBV20-1	.	TRBD1	TGCAGTGCTACTCCGGGACAGGGCTCCTACGAGCAGTACTTC	CSATPGQGSYEQYF
TRBJ2-7	TRBV20-1	.	TRBD1	TGCAGTGCTAGAGAACAGGGGGCCTACACCTACGAGCAGTACTTC	CSAREQGAYTYEQYF
TRBJ2-2	TRBV27	.	.	TGTGCCAGCAGTTTACGACCGGCGGGGTTGGTCTTCGGGGAGCTGTTTTTT	CASSLRPAGLVFGELFF
TRBJ2-5	TRBV12-3/TRBV12-4	medium-sized	.	TGTGCCAGCAGTTTAGCCCCACGTTTAGAGACCCAGTACTTC	CASSLAPRLETQYF
TRBJ2-5	TRBV6-1	few	TRBD1	TGTGCCAGCGTAACCTGGACAGGAGAAAAGACCCAGTACTTC	CASVTWTGEKTQYF
TRBJ1-2	TRBV9	.	.	TGTGCCAGCAGCCCCGGCAAGGTACAAGGCTATGGCTACACCTTC	CASSPGKVQGYGYTF
TRBJ2-1	TRBV30	many	.	TGTGCCTGGAGTTGGGACCCTTACAATGAGCAGTTCTTC	CAWSWDPYNEQFF
TRBJ2-5	TRBV7-9	.	.	TGTGCCAGCGGCTTAGAAGGACACAGGGAGACCCAGTACTTC	CASGLEGHRETQYF
TRBJ2-7	TRBV4-1	.	.	TGCGCCAGCAGCCAAACTAACCGGGCGAGGGCCTACGAGCAGTACTTC	CASSQTNRARAYEQYF
TRBJ1-4	TRBV5-1	few	.	TGCGCCAGCAGCCCCGATTTTAATGGAAAACTGTTTTTT	CASSPDFNGKLFF
TRBJ2-3	TRBV4-1	.	.	TGCGCCAGCAGCCAAAGACAGGCGACGGGGGATACGCAGTATTTT	CASSQRQATGDTQYF